The subject of this entry is one T cell receptor (beta chain). How the authors handled the data: Estimated nucleated cell counts came from reference gene primer amplification. TCRdb's copy holds only in-frame clones and misses some; the assay was immunoSEQ multiplex PCR. That table is the source of V, J and clone size, and D and trimming were worked out from the DNA. The sample carries roughly 290,000 clones, approximately 85% recorded once. This sample was taken from a study of blood T cell repertoires in COVID-19. Study summary: Acute and convalescent COVID-19 samples came from the United States, Italy and Spain.

Germline assignment: CDR1 SGHTA and CDR2 FQGNSA. V was shortened by 1 base and J by 0 bases, with 13 bases between the two germline ends. The CDR3 has 16 residues. Those who participated ranged in age from roughly 18 to 89 years and resided in approximately 23 US areas. Researchers sorted participants into cohorts using their self-reported clinical history. The genes are TRBV7-2 and TRBJ2-7; D may be TRBD1 (5 bases). Sample: PBMCs or T cells enriched from blood (not recorded which). The TCR comes from a man younger than 45 who had recovered from COVID-19. CDR3 region: CASSLGPGPSSYEQYF. The CDR3 DNA sequence: TGTGCCAGCAGCTTAGGTCCAGGGCCTAGCTCCTACGAGCAGTACTTC.